This T cell receptor (beta chain) came from a study of glioma-infiltrating T cells. Study-level points and caveats: CDR3 overlap between tissue and blood was very small. Above-expected tissue-blood divergence occurred in all gliomas, most in low-grade ones.

As to this clonotype: Its antigen is unknown.

The iRepertoire nested amplicon-rescue multiplex PCR amplified TCR alpha and beta CDR3s from RNA. For one-step reverse transcription and amplification, about 90-450 ng of tissue mRNA or PBMC total RNA was used. One entry per CDR3 protein results from TCRdb running MiXCR on the multiplex PCR reads. The sample lists 150,000 to 200,000 distinct CDR3 sequences, more than 35% occurring once. The V gene lost 9 bases and the J gene lost 1 base, with 18 bases spanning the gap. This CDR3 spans 15 amino acids. From germline, CDR1 is KGHSH and CDR2 LQKENI. J is TRBJ1-1 and V is TRBV18; the D gene is possibly TRBD1 (5 bases). The source of this sequence is a human donor with low-grade glioma or glioblastoma, undergoing nonglioma brain surgery, or in good health (not recorded which). Sequenced material: glioma tissue, nonneoplastic brain tissue, or PBMCs (not recorded which). CDR3 bases: TGTGCCAGATCAACACAGGCGAAAGGGAACACTGAAGCTTTCTTT. Its translation: CARSTQAKGNTEAFF.